The next 19 T cell receptor beta chains were all read from a single sample in a study of blood T cell repertoires in COVID-19. Repertoires were generated with immunoSEQ multiplex PCR, while TCRdb's copy carries only in-frame clones and drops some. The profile shows just over 150,000 clones, approximately 80% of them singletons. The sequenced material came from peripheral blood. The receptors derive from an elderly woman with acute or convalescent COVID-19.

This clone appeared a few times. This rearrangement joins TRBV13 to TRBJ2-7; 12 nucleotides line up with TRBD2. V lost 4 bases and J lost 7; bases outside the gene matches: 14. This CDR3 comprises 17 residues. Germline loops: CDR1 PRHDT, CDR2 FYEKMQ (reference sequence). CDR3 region: CASSYSLAGGGMREQYF. In DNA form, the CDR3 reads TGTGCCAGCAGCTATAGCCTAGCGGGAGGGGGGATGCGTGAGCAGTACTTC.

The CDR3 nucleotides read TGTGCCAGCAGCTTACAGGGGGCTAATCAGCCCCAGCATTTT. Translating it yields CASSLQGANQPQHF. The chain recombines TRBV6-5 with TRBJ1-5, with TRBD1 identical over 9 bases. In germline, CDR1 is MNHEY, CDR2 SVGAGI. CDR3 length equals 14 residues. Germline trimming cut 6 bases from V and 4 bases from J; bases unmatched to any gene: 4.

The chain uses TRBV15 and TRBJ1-5, with TRBD1 matching 7 bases. With V trimmed by 5 bases and J by 4 bases, 5 bases remained unmatched. This CDR3 is 14 amino acids long. CDR1 LNHNV and CDR2 YYDKDF come from the germline V gene (reference sequence). The CDR3: CATSWTGLNQPQHF. CDR3 nucleotides: TGTGCCACCAGCTGGACAGGCTTAAATCAGCCCCAGCATTTT.

This chain connects TRBV5-4 to TRBJ2-3; TRBD2 matches at 7 bases. Germline values: CDR1 SGHNT, CDR2 YYREEE (reference sequence). This CDR3 comprises 16 residues. With V trimmed by 0 bases and J by 6 bases, 10 bases remained unmatched. CDR3 region: CASSLARLAAPDTQYF. The CDR3 DNA reads TGTGCCAGCAGCTTGGCGAGACTAGCCGCGCCGGATACGCAGTATTTT.

This rearrangement joins TRBV10-3 to TRBJ1-3; 9 bases are a match to TRBD1. Germline values: CDR1 ENHRY, CDR2 SYGVKD. Losses at the gene ends were 3 bases for V and 4 bases for J; bases not matched to a gene: 1. This CDR3 comprises 14 residues. The CDR3 sequence is CAISEDRGGNTIYF. CDR3 DNA: TGTGCCATCAGTGAAGACAGGGGGGGAAACACCATATATTTT.

V is TRBV6-4 and J is TRBJ1-2, with 8 bases identical to TRBD1. CDR3 length: 13 residues. Germline-derived CDR1 and CDR2 are MRHNA and SNTAGT. V gave up 6 bases and J gave up 7 bases; unmatched junction bases: 7. CDR3 loop: CASRPDREFGYTF. Here the CDR3 DNA reads TGTGCCAGCAGGCCGGACAGGGAGTTTGGCTACACCTTC.

The genes are TRBV11-2 and TRBJ2-1; 10 nucleotides align to TRBD2. Germline V gene data show CDR1 as SGHAT and CDR2 as FQNNGV. This CDR3 has 17 residues. Trimming removed 0 bases from V and 6 bases from J; junction bases left unmatched: 8. CDR3 protein: CASSLDHRLAGVNEQFF. The DNA of the CDR3 is TGTGCCAGCAGCTTAGATCATCGGCTAGCGGGAGTCAATGAGCAGTTCTTC.

V is TRBV18 and J is TRBJ1-1, with D possibly matching TRBD1 (5 bases). V was trimmed by 3 bases and J by 0 bases, leaving 8 bases between them. The CDR3 is 14 amino acids. Germline lookup yields CDR1 KGHSH and CDR2 LQKENI. This CDR3 reads CASSPGPVNTEAFF. The CDR3 DNA reads as TGTGCCAGCTCACCGGGGCCGGTGAACACTGAAGCTTTCTTT.

The CDR3 reads CASSSGSYEQYF. Here the CDR3 DNA reads TGCGCCAGCAGCTCCGGGTCCTACGAGCAGTACTTC. The chain has TRBV5-1 and TRBJ2-7; D is undetermined. Trimming pared 3 bases from V and 1 base from J, leaving 5 bases between. The CDR3 is 12 residues long. Germline V gives CDR1 SGHRS, CDR2 YFSETQ.

This chain uses TRBV7-2 with TRBJ2-5; 9 bases match TRBD2. The V gene's germline CDR1 is SGHTA and CDR2 FQGNSA. The V and J ends lost 3 bases and 5 bases, in that order; junction bases with no gene match: 13. The CDR3 runs to 17 residues. CDR3 protein: CASSFTRLAERGETQYF. The CDR3 coding sequence is TGTGCCAGCAGCTTCACCCGACTAGCGGAGAGGGGCGAGACCCAGTACTTC.

The J gene is TRBJ2-1, the V gene TRBV7-8; D possibly corresponds to TRBD2 (6 bases). The CDR3 length is 16 residues. CDR1 is SGHVS and CDR2 is FQNEAQ in the germline V gene. The V and J ends lost 1 base and 4 bases respectively, with 14 bases between them. The CDR3: CASSLVSRGDYNEQFF. The CDR3 DNA sequence: TGTGCCAGCAGCTTAGTATCGCGGGGAGATTACAATGAGCAGTTCTTC.

The rearrangement joins TRBV30 to TRBJ2-5, with 7 bases identical to TRBD2. V shed 1 base, J shed 0 bases, and the junction held 8 bases outside the gene matches. In germline, CDR1 is GTSNPN, CDR2 SVGIG (reference sequence). The length of the CDR3 is 16 residues. Written as DNA, the CDR3 is TGTGCCTGGAGTGGGGCTAGCGGTGGGTACCAAGAGACCCAGTACTTC. Amino acid sequence: CAWSGASGGYQETQYF.

The rearrangement joins TRBV10-1 to TRBJ1-1; 7 bases are shared with TRBD1. The J segment lost 4 bases and the V segment lost 4 bases, leaving 6 bases of the junction unmatched. The CDR3 sequence is 14 residues long. Per germline, CDR1 WNHNN and CDR2 SYGVQD (reference sequence). The CDR3 region has the DNA TGCGCCAGCAGTGGGGGGACAGCCGGCACTGAAGCTTTCTTT. Residues: CASSGGTAGTEAFF.

This CDR3 is CASSRGGEGNYGYTF. The CDR3 nucleotides read TGTGCCAGCAGCCGAGGGGGGGAGGGGAACTATGGCTACACCTTC. The chain recombines TRBV5-4 with TRBJ1-2; a possible D gene is TRBD1 (6 bases). Germline assignment: CDR1 SGHNT and CDR2 YYREEE (reference sequence). This CDR3 has 15 residues. V was trimmed by 4 bases and J by 2 bases, leaving 15 bases between them.

This chain links TRBV7-6 with TRBJ2-5; D is possibly TRBD2 (6 bases). Trimming shortened V by 5 bases and J by 5 bases, and 15 bases separated the two germline ends. CDR3 length: 14 residues. From germline, CDR1 is SGHVS and CDR2 FNYEAQ. The CDR3 coding sequence is TGTGCCAGCAGCCAGATAGGGGCGGGGGAGACCCAGTACTTC. Protein: CASSQIGAGETQYF.

This clone was observed a few times. The rearrangement uses TRBV10-1 and TRBJ2-1; possible D gene TRBD2, 5 bases. The CDR3 sequence is 14 residues long. The ends were cut back, 8 bases at V and 8 bases at J, with 19 bases in the middle. CDR1 WNHNN and CDR2 SYGVQD come from the germline V gene (reference sequence). The CDR3 DNA sequence: TGCGCCAGCTCACGGGAACCTACGCTGGATGAGCAGTTCTTC. Translated: CASSREPTLDEQFF.

The chain couples TRBV5-5 to TRBJ1-4, with 7 bases matching TRBD1. V dropped 4 bases and J dropped 5; count of bases not matched to a gene: 8. The germline gives CDR1 SGHKS, CDR2 YYEKEE (reference sequence). There are 15 residues in the CDR3. CDR3 amino acids: CASSHVDRKNEKLFF. The DNA of the CDR3 is TGTGCCAGCAGCCACGTGGACAGGAAAAATGAAAAACTGTTTTTT.

This chain links TRBV27 with TRBJ1-5, with unresolved D. Germline-derived CDR1 and CDR2 are MNHEY and SMNVEV (reference sequence). V was pared by 2 bases and J by 3 bases, with 11 bases between. This CDR3 has 15 amino acids. In DNA form, the CDR3 reads TGTGCCAGCAGTTTAGGGAGTCAGGTCAATCAGCCCCAGCATTTT. It translates to CASSLGSQVNQPQHF.

The chain combines TRBV10-3 with TRBJ1-2; maybe TRBD1 (5 bases). V was cut by 0 bases and J by 4 bases, with 12 bases left in between. Germline V gene sequence: CDR1 ENHRY, CDR2 SYGVKD. The CDR3 runs 15 residues. CDR3: CAISESTQVLYGYTF. The CDR3 coding sequence is TGTGCCATCAGTGAGTCGACACAGGTGCTCTATGGCTACACCTTC.